This T cell receptor (beta chain) is from a study of Ad26.COV2.S vaccination and SARS-CoV-2 variants (dated by TCRdb to the early 2020s). With regard to the full study: Vaccine-arm donors came from COV1001, a multicentre, randomized, double-blind, placebo-controlled phase I-IIa trial of Ad26.COV2.S in healthy adults. The TCR-sequenced set comprised roughly 30 samples: about 19 Ad26.COV2.S vaccine recipients, 5 placebo recipients and 8 SARS-CoV-2 convalescent individuals. Blinding of investigators to trial group allocation was maintained during experiments and outcome assessment. Trial participants were randomized into five groups of five: low-dose or high-dose Ad26.COV2.S given once or twice, or placebo on both occasions. TCRbeta repertoire sequencing served as the tool for gauging how specific and how broad the SARS-CoV-2-reactive T cell receptors were following Ad26.COV2.S vaccination. Ad26.COV2.S was administered intramuscularly at a dose of 5x10^10 or 1x10^11 viral particles, either as one shot or as two shots given 56 days apart. Study-wide findings and limitations: Spike-specific TCR breadth was higher in Ad26.COV2.S recipients than in placebo recipients (P = 0.0014). Non-spike TCR breadth was comparable between vaccine and placebo recipients, consistent with the vaccine containing only spike. Comparing responses between vaccine doses or regimens was not something the study was powered to do. The authors noted that the TCR breadth and depth analyses may have underestimated total T cell responses. After vaccination, substantial breadth of spike-specific CD8+ and CD4+ T cell responses was reported.

The immunoSEQ Assay was the method used to sequence TCRbeta CDR3 regions. After extraction, genomic DNA underwent amplification by bias-controlled multiplex PCR, followed by high-throughput sequencing. From the authors' description of their analysis: To quantify the absolute abundance of every unique TCRbeta CDR3 region, sequences were collapsed and filtered. Usable DNA was measured by amplifying reference genes present in all nucleated cells, and TCRbeta template counts were normalized to that usable DNA to estimate T cell fraction. Repertoire TCRs were annotated as SARS-CoV-2-specific by exact matching of V gene, CDR3 amino acid sequence and J gene to a known reactive TCR set. The reference SARS-CoV-2 TCR set was obtained from MIRA and was filtered for enrichment in COVID-19-positive ImmuneCODE repertoires, whereby public or cross-reactive TCRs were removed. Using the MIRA antigens, annotated TCRs were further analysed by specific ORF or by position within an ORF. Breadth was defined as the number of annotated unique rearrangements divided by the total number of unique productive rearrangements, and depth was defined as the summed frequency of the annotated unique rearrangements. Group comparisons of TCR breadth used two-sided Wilcoxon rank-sum tests. Held by TCRdb, this immuneACCESS table contains in-frame sequences only and omits some clones. Under half of the omission traces to an unresolved V gene where checked; the cause of the rest is unknown. V and J calls and clone size follow that table, whereas D and trimming were derived from the DNA. The sample yields a few hundred thousand clones; 75% to 90% were counted once. 4.5% to 7% of the sample lies in the top ten.

V was cut back by 3 bases and J by 7 bases, leaving a gap of 11 bases between them. The CDR1 and CDR2 encoded by the germline V gene (reference sequence) are PRHDT and FYEKMQ. Its CDR3 holds 13 amino acids, cysteine through phenylalanine. CDR3 DNA only is kept here, 39 bases in frame from base 1. Per the publication, the treatment or condition label means: around 19 received Ad26.COV2.S at low or high dose, single or two shots; about 5 received placebo; per-sample allocation not given. For vaccine and placebo recipients, repertoires were sequenced using samples collected on day 63 after the first injection. In Cohort 1b, about 25 adults aged 18-55 years were enrolled at a single site in Boston, USA, between 29 July and 7 August 2020. As a vaccine, Ad26.COV2.S was a replication-incompetent adenovirus type 26 vector that expressed a prefusion-stabilized SARS-CoV-2 spike protein derived from the original Wuhan strain.

This clone is a singleton in its sample. There is no known antigen for this receptor. No base-level quality is on record; no much larger clone is a single base apart. The sequencing here drew on peripheral blood, taken in a trial of Ad26.COV2.S vaccine versus placebo. This receptor chain uses TRBV13 and TRBJ2-3; the D gene is possibly TRBD2, with 6 bases matching. This clonotype was obtained from a person between 18 and 65 years old who received the Ad26.COV2.S COVID-19 vaccine or a placebo. In nucleotides, the sequence is TGTGCCAGCAGCTTCTTGGAGGGGAATACGCAGTATTTT. Its coded protein is CASSFLEGNTQYF.